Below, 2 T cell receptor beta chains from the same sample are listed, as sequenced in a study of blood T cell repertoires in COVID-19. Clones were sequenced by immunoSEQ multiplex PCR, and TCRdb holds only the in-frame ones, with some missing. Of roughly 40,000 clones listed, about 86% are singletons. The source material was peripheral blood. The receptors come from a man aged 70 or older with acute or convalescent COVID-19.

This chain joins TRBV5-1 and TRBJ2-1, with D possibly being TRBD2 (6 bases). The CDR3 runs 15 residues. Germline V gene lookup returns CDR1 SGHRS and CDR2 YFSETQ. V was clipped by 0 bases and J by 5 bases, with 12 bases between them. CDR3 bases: TGCGCCAGCAGCTTGGCACTCGCTAGCGACAATGAGCAGTTCTTC. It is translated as CASSLALASDNEQFF.

The CDR3 sequence is CASSPQAGGGYGYTF. CDR3 nucleotides: TGTGCCAGCAGCCCCCAGGCAGGGGGCGGCTATGGCTACACCTTC. J is TRBJ1-2 and V is TRBV28; 8 bases align to TRBD1. V gave up 6 bases and J gave up 4 bases; unmatched junction bases: 10. CDR1 MDHEN and CDR2 SYDVKM come from the germline V gene. This CDR3 is 15 amino acids long.